The next 12 T cell receptor beta chains were all read from a single sample in a study of T cell clonality in common variable immunodeficiency (dated by TCRdb to about 2015). The library came from the immunoSEQ multiplex PCR assay. The source is immuneACCESS, and TCRdb retained only in-frame sequences with V and J called. Part of the clones is not carried over; for the studies checked, unresolved V genes explain less than half of this, and the remainder is unexplained. Across this sample, tens of thousands of clones were tabulated and none appeared just once. The top ten clones comprise approximately 13% of the sample. The sample comprised peripheral blood mononuclear cells. The receptor set was obtained from a person aged 18-69 years in good health.

This clone occurred many times. The read falls 3 residues short of the CDR3 end, and the missing part is taken from the germline J gene. This chain links TRBV5-1 with TRBJ1-1; no reliable D call. Deletions cut 4 bases from V and 1 base from J, with 17 bases between. Germline lookup yields CDR1 SGHRS and CDR2 YFSETQ. There are 16 residues in the CDR3. CDR3 DNA (partial): TGCGCCAGCAGCCCGGCGATACAGTACAGGAACACTGAA. Protein product: CASSPAIQYRNTE. The CDR3 in its entirety is CASSPAIQYRNTEAFF.

This clone was observed at least ten times. The read terminates 3 residues before the CDR3 end, so the remaining end is supplied by the germline J gene. The genes are TRBV18 and TRBJ2-1, with TRBD2 as a possible D gene (5 bases). Trimming took off 2 bases at V and 7 bases at J, with 15 bases between the two ends. The length of the CDR3 is 15 residues. Germline CDR1 and CDR2: KGHSH and LQKENI. The sequenced CDR3 bases are TGTGCCAGCTCACCAGGCACACCCCGGGGAAATGAG. Translated, it gives CASSPGTPRGNE. Given in full, the CDR3 is CASSPGTPRGNEQFF.

In this sample, this clone turned up many times. The read terminates 3 residues ahead of where the CDR3 ends, so the germline J gene completes it. This chain links TRBV13 with TRBJ1-1, with TRBD1 as a possible D gene (5 bases). Germline CDR1 reads PRHDT; CDR2 reads FYEKMQ (reference sequence). The CDR3 consists of 13 residues. CDR3 in amino acids: CASFRDSPGEAFF. The CDR3 bases that were read are TGTGCCAGTTTTAGGGACTCCCCAGGCGAA.

This clone was picked up many times. A read error may produce the germline difference seen at one junction end. Sequencing ends 3 residues short of the CDR3 end; the germline J gene provides the rest. The J gene is TRBJ1-1, the V gene TRBV4-2; D may be TRBD1 (6 bases). CDR1 and CDR2 from the germline V gene are LGHNA and YNFKEQ. The CDR3 runs 14 residues. This CDR3 reads CASSQGLDRGEAFF. CDR3 DNA (partial): TGCGCCAGCAGCCAAGGCTTGGACAGAGGAGAA.

This clone was detected a few times. Read sequence stops 3 residues before the CDR3 end, and the germline J gene provides the missing end. The chain uses TRBV7-2 and TRBJ1-6; D possibly corresponds to TRBD1 (6 bases). V was pared by 0 bases and J by 7 bases, with 16 bases between. Germline CDR1 and CDR2: SGHTA and FQGNSA. This CDR3 is built from 17 residues. This CDR3 reads CASSLAGGAFGNSPLHF. CDR3 DNA, as far as it was read: TGTGCCAGCAGCTTAGCTGGGGGCGCGTTTGGAAATTCACCC.

This clone was observed many times. Sequencing ends 3 residues short of the CDR3 end; the germline J gene provides the rest. The genes are TRBV7-6 and TRBJ1-1, with 8 bases that match TRBD1. The germline CDR1 and CDR2 sequences are SGHVS and FNYEAQ. V was pared by 2 bases and J by 1 base, with 6 bases of the junction left unmatched. This CDR3 comprises 16 residues. The CDR3 protein is CASSLRDRLGNTEAFF. The CDR3 DNA, read in part, is TGTGCCAGCAGCTTACGGGACAGGCTAGGGAACACTGAA. The variable domain in full, with the rest retrieved from reference TRBV7-6 and TRBJ1-1, is GAGVSQSPRYKVTKRGQDVALRCDPISGHVSLYWYRQALGQGPEFLTYFNYEAQQDKSGLPNDRFSAERPEGSISTLTIQRTEQRDSAMYRCASSLRDRLGNTEAFFGQGTRLTVV.

This clone was counted a few times. The CDR3 end lies 3 residues beyond the end of the read and is filled in from the germline J gene. The chain combines TRBV7-9 with TRBJ2-1; 11 nucleotides align to TRBD1. Germline loops: CDR1 SEHNR, CDR2 FQNEAQ (reference sequence). The CDR3 sequence is 15 residues long. V gave up 5 bases and J gave up 7 bases; unmatched junction bases: 7. CDR3 loop: CASSRGQGAINEQFF. The covered CDR3 bases are TGTGCCAGCAGCCGAGGACAGGGGGCGATAAATGAG.

The sample holds many counts of this clone. The CDR3 is cut off 3 residues early in the read; its end comes from the germline J gene. V usage is TRBV5-1 and J usage is TRBJ1-1; 7 positions match TRBD1. Per the germline V gene, CDR1 is SGHRS and CDR2 is YFSETQ. This CDR3 spans 14 amino acids. Incomplete CDR3 DNA: TGCGCCAGCAGCCTTCGACAGGGCCAAAGGGAA. Its translation is CASSLRQGQRE. In full, the CDR3 reads CASSLRQGQREAFF. The variable domain in full, with the rest retrieved from reference TRBV5-1 and TRBJ1-1, is KAGVTQTPRYLIKTRGQQVTLSCSPISGHRSVSWYQQTPGQGLQFLFEYFSETQRNKGNFPGRFSGRQFSNSRSEMNVSTLELGDSALYLCASSLRQGQREAFFGQGTRLTVV.

This clone has just a few counts. The read gets to within 3 residues of the CDR3 end, and the germline J gene fills in the rest. J is TRBJ1-2 and V is TRBV7-9, with D unresolved. CDR1 SEHNR and CDR2 FQNEAQ come from the germline V gene (reference sequence). This CDR3 region has 15 residues. Trimming pared 1 base from V and 4 bases from J, leaving 13 bases between. Partial CDR3 DNA: TGTGCCAGCAGCTTAGTCGAACGGTGGGCCTATGGC. Its protein is CASSLVERWAYG. The whole CDR3 sequence reads CASSLVERWAYGYTF.

This clone was found many times. The read terminates 3 residues before the CDR3 end, so the remaining end is supplied by the germline J gene. The chain is built from TRBV10-3 and TRBJ2-5; 10 bases line up with TRBD2. The CDR3 has 16 amino acids. The trim removed 3 bases at V and 4 bases at J, leaving 8 bases unmatched. The V gene's germline CDR1 is ENHRY and CDR2 SYGVKD. Partial CDR3 DNA: TGTGCCATCAGTGACCGAAGCGGGGGGGCGAGAGAGACC. Its translation is CAISDRSGGARET. The whole CDR3 reads CAISDRSGGARETQYF.

As regards this clone: Coverage ceases 3 residues before the CDR3 finishes, and the germline J gene fills in the end. The V gene is TRBV7-6, the J gene TRBJ1-5; 10 positions match TRBD1. V lost 11 bases and J lost 2; bases outside the gene matches: 6. Per germline, CDR1 SGHVS and CDR2 FNYEAQ. The CDR3 contains 14 residues. The CDR3 DNA, read in part, is TGTGCCCGAGACAGGGGGCCTGGCAATCAGCCC. Translating it yields CARDRGPGNQP. The entire CDR3 sequence reads CARDRGPGNQPQHF.

This clone showed up many times. The read gets to within 3 residues of the CDR3 end, and the germline J gene fills in the rest. V gene TRBV20-1 combines with J gene TRBJ2-5, with 8 bases that match TRBD2. This CDR3 comprises 14 residues. V shed 5 bases and J 4 bases; nucleotides not matched to a gene: 9. Germline CDR1 DFQATT, CDR2 SNEGSKA (reference sequence). The part of the CDR3 DNA that was read is TGCAGTGCTCCTTCCCAGCGGGGGAGAGAGACC. Amino acid sequence: CSAPSQRGRET. The complete CDR3 protein is CSAPSQRGRETQYF.